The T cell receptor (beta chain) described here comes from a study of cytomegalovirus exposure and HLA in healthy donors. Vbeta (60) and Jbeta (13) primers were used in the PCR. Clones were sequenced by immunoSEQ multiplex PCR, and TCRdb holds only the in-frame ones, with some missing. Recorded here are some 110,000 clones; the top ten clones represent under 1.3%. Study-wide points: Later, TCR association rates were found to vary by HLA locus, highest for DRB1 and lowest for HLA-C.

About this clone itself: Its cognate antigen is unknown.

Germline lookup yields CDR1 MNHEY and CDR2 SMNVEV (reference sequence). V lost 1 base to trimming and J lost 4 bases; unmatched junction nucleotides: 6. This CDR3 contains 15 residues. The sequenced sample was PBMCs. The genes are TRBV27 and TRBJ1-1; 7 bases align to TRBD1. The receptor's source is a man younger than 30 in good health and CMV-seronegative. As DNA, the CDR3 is TGTGCCAGCAGTTTATTTGAGGGACAGCTCACTGAAGCTTTCTTT. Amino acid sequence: CASSLFEGQLTEAFF.